The 25 T cell receptor beta chains listed next were all sequenced from one sample in a study of T cells in Graves' hyperthyroidism and ophthalmopathy (dated 2019 in TCRdb). To prepare the library, multiplex PCR was applied. Reads for this sample came from an Illumina HiSeq 2000. Amplification of TCR beta CDR3 regions was carried out from RNA transcripts. For the first round of RT-PCR on the TCR CDR3, the HTBI primer set was used together with the Qiagen OneStep RT-PCR kit. The public reads were reanalyzed by TCRdb: fastp trimming at Q25, MiXCR alignment, in-frame beta chains only. Each entry merges the rows of one CDR3 protein and shows their most common DNA and genes. The sample records 250,000 to 300,000 distinct CDR3 sequences, approximately 17% of which are singletons. In total, the top ten clones hold 55% to 60% of the sample. Sequencing was carried out using blood. The source is a woman aged 55 to 70 with Graves' ophthalmopathy.

This clonotype was detected many times. The chain has TRBV6-1 and TRBJ1-5; D is ambiguous. Per the germline V gene, CDR1 is MNHNS and CDR2 is SASEGT. V was trimmed by 2 bases and J by 0 bases, leaving 8 bases between them. The CDR3 has 15 amino acids. CDR3 in amino acids: CASSESGYSNQPQHF. CDR3 DNA sequence: TGTGCCAGCAGTGAATCTGGGTATAGCAATCAGCCCCAGCATTTT.

V usage is TRBV6-2 or TRBV6-3 and J usage is TRBJ2-5; a possible D gene is TRBD2 (5 bases). The V end was cut by 2 bases, the J end by 2 bases, with 9 bases between. Germline CDR1 and CDR2: MNHEY and SVGEGT. The CDR3 runs 14 residues. The CDR3 coding sequence is TGTGCCAGCAGTTACAGGCGGACTCAAGAGACCCAGTACTTC. Protein sequence: CASSYRRTQETQYF.

This clonotype was seen at least ten times. The CDR3 loop reads CASTMTGGNTEAFF. CDR3 DNA: TGTGCCAGCACGATGACGGGCGGAAACACTGAAGCTTTCTTT. The genes are TRBV6-2 or TRBV6-3 and TRBJ1-1; D unclear. There are 14 residues in the CDR3. Trimming cost V 7 bases and J 2 bases, with 14 bases left between them. The germline gives CDR1 MNHEY, CDR2 SVGEGT.

This clonotype was seen a few times. The chain is built from TRBV6-1 and TRBJ1-5; D not resolved. This CDR3 contains 14 residues. CDR1 MNHNS and CDR2 SASEGT come from the germline V gene. V dropped 5 bases and J dropped 6 bases, with 14 bases sitting between them. The CDR3: CASSQNTGFQPQHF. For the CDR3, the DNA is TGTGCCAGCAGTCAAAACACGGGATTTCAGCCCCAGCATTTT.

Regarding this clonotype: With a much larger clone just one base away, this may be a read error. The J gene is TRBJ2-3, the V gene TRBV29-1; tentatively, D is TRBD2 (5 bases). Germline CDR1 and CDR2: SQVTM and ANQGSEA. The CDR3 totals 12 residues. Trimming shortened V by 3 bases and J by 6 bases, and 10 bases separated the two germline ends. CDR3 sequence reads: CSVDRRRDTQYF. DNA of the CDR3: TGCAGCGTTGACAGGAGGCGGGATACGCAGTATTTT.

This clonotype occurred many times. This sequence joins TRBV28 and TRBJ2-7; 9 nucleotides line up with TRBD2. J lost 2 bases, V lost 2 bases, and 4 bases had no gene match. This CDR3 spans 15 amino acids. Germline V lookup: CDR1 MDHEN, CDR2 SYDVKM. The CDR3 loop reads CASSLPTSGPYEQYF. CDR3 DNA sequence: TGTGCCAGCAGTTTACCGACTAGCGGACCCTACGAGCAGTACTTC.

This clonotype was counted only a few times. The germline gene is not matched at one end of the junction; a read error may be the cause. The gene calls are TRBV24-1 and TRBJ1-2; D is undetermined. This CDR3 has 16 residues. The germline CDR1 and CDR2 sequences are KGHDR and SFDVKD. In DNA, the CDR3 is TGTGCCCCCAGAGAGGGCCTATGCCCCTACCTCTATGGCTACACCTTC. This encodes CAPREGLCPYLYGYTF.

The rearrangement uses TRBV7-9 and TRBJ1-4; D remains unclear. CDR1 and CDR2 from the germline V gene are SEHNR and FQNEAQ (reference sequence). V was pared by 5 bases and J by 4 bases, with 17 bases between. The CDR3 is made up of 16 amino acids. The CDR3 is CASSPVVGRSNEKLFF. Here the CDR3 DNA reads TGTGCCAGCAGCCCAGTGGTCGGCCGTAGTAATGAAAAACTGTTTTTT. The full variable domain, with the rest looked up from reference TRBV7-9 and TRBJ1-4, is DTGVSQNPRHKITKRGQNVTFRCDPISEHNRLYWYRQTLGQGPEFLTYFQNEAQLEKSRLLSDRFSAERPKGSFSTLEIQRTEQGDSAMYLCASSPVVGRSNEKLFFGSGTQLSVL.

Many counts were recorded for this clonotype. The chain combines TRBV28 with TRBJ2-1, with D possibly being TRBD2 (5 bases). The CDR3 sequence is 16 residues long. The germline V and J ends were trimmed by 3 bases and 1 base, with 13 bases remaining between them. Germline CDR1 reads MDHEN; CDR2 reads SYDVKM. The CDR3 DNA reads as TGTGCCAGCAGTTTCATCGTCGGGGATTCCTACAATGAGCAGTTCTTC. Its protein product is CASSFIVGDSYNEQFF.

This clonotype has ten or more counts. This chain joins TRBV7-2 and TRBJ2-5; 10 nucleotides agree with TRBD1. Germline V lookup: CDR1 SGHTA, CDR2 FQGNSA. This CDR3 spans 14 amino acids. Losses at the gene ends were 5 bases for V and 5 bases for J; bases not matched to a gene: 5. CDR3 sequence: CASSPDRGMETQYF. The CDR3 DNA is TGTGCCAGCAGCCCGGACAGGGGGATGGAGACCCAGTACTTC.

This clonotype was seen at least ten times. V is TRBV7-2 and J is TRBJ1-1; D remains ambiguous. There are 14 residues in the CDR3. The V and J ends lost 2 bases and 5 bases respectively, with 12 bases between them. Germline-derived CDR1 and CDR2 are SGHTA and FQGNSA. CDR3 protein: CASSLTLFETEAFF. The CDR3 bases are TGTGCCAGCAGCTTAACCCTATTCGAGACTGAAGCTTTCTTT.

V is TRBV24-1 and J is TRBJ2-1, with a tentative D call TRBD2 (5 bases). The CDR3 spans 14 residues. V lost 8 bases to trimming and J lost 1 base, with 11 bases between them. Germline-derived CDR1 and CDR2 are KGHDR and SFDVKD. CDR3: CATNERGSYNEQFF. The CDR3 DNA reads TGTGCCACCAATGAGAGAGGGTCCTACAATGAGCAGTTCTTC.

This clonotype was picked up a small number of times. The chain is built from TRBV5-4 and TRBJ2-3; TRBD1 aligns across 9 bases. After removal of 0 bases from V and 8 bases from J, the junction contained 7 bases not matched to a gene. The length of the CDR3 is 15 residues. CDR1 is SGHNT, CDR2 YYREEE, per germline (reference sequence). The CDR3 region is CASSLGDRAFGTQYF. CDR3 coding DNA: TGTGCCAGCAGCTTGGGGGACAGGGCCTTCGGTACGCAGTATTTT.

The sample holds a few counts of this clonotype. This chain links TRBV6-1 with TRBJ2-1, with 8 bases aligning to TRBD2. The V gene's germline CDR1 is MNHNS and CDR2 SASEGT. The length of the CDR3 is 15 residues. V shed 3 bases, J shed 4 bases, and the junction held 5 bases outside the gene matches. The CDR3 region is CASSDLAGTYNEQFF. The CDR3 region has the DNA TGTGCCAGCAGTGATCTAGCGGGCACGTACAATGAGCAGTTCTTC.

Regarding this clonotype: A clone one base away is much larger, so this may be a read error. Since the CDR3 does not end with the conserved phenylalanine or tryptophan, this likely comes from a read error. The rearrangement uses TRBV11-3 and TRBJ2-1, with D tentatively TRBD2 (5 bases). The assigned J gene may be wrong: the sequence end matches TRBJ2-7 better. Germline CDR1 reads SGHNT; CDR2 reads YENEEA. This CDR3 is built from 13 residues. The chain's CDR3 is CASSYHSSGEQYL. CDR3 sequence (DNA): TGTGCCAGCAGCTACCACTCGAGCGGTGAGCAGTACCTC.

The rearrangement uses TRBV6-1 and TRBJ1-1; unclear D gene. V lost 6 bases to trimming and J lost 7 bases, with 12 bases between them. This CDR3 has 12 amino acids. Germline V gene lookup returns CDR1 MNHNS and CDR2 SASEGT. The CDR3 loop reads CASSPHQDEAFF. The CDR3 DNA is TGTGCCAGCAGCCCACACCAGGATGAAGCTTTCTTT.

The DNA for the CDR3 is TGTGCCAGTAGTAGAGCGGGACAGGGGGTGAGGGCCCAGCATTTT. Residues: CASSRAGQGVRAQHF. The chain combines TRBV19 with TRBJ1-5, with TRBD1 identical over 11 bases. The CDR3 spans 15 residues. Germline loops: CDR1 LNHDA, CDR2 SQIVND (reference sequence). V lost 4 bases and J lost 11; bases outside the gene matches: 10.

Many counts were recorded for this clonotype. The chain joins TRBV5-6 to TRBJ1-2; D not certain. The CDR3 contains 13 residues. CDR1 is SGHDT, CDR2 YYEEEE, per germline. Trimming took 1 base from V and 8 from J, leaving 12 bases between them. In DNA form, the CDR3 reads TGTGCCAGCAGCTTGCGGTCCCAGGCGGGCTACACCTTC. This sequence encodes CASSLRSQAGYTF. The whole variable domain, filled in from reference TRBV5-6 and TRBJ1-2, reads DAGVTQSPTHLIKTRGQQVTLRCSPKSGHDTVSWYQQALGQGPQFIFQYYEEEERQRGNFPDRFSGHQFPNYSSELNVNALLLGDSALYLCASSLRSQAGYTFGSGTRLTVV.

The table lists this clonotype with many counts. The gene calls are TRBV5-1 and TRBJ1-4; 8 bases line up with TRBD1. Trimming at V came to 4 bases and at J to 5 bases, leaving 19 bases not matched to a gene. The V gene's germline CDR1 is SGHRS and CDR2 YFSETQ. The CDR3 consists of 19 residues. Written as DNA, the CDR3 is TGCGCCAGCAGCCGACGGCCCACAGGGGGTCCTGGAGCAAATGAAAAACTGTTTTTT. The encoded protein is CASSRRPTGGPGANEKLFF.

The genes are TRBV20-1 and TRBJ2-5, with D perhaps assigned TRBD1 or TRBD2 (5 bases each). CDR3 length: 20 amino acids. CDR1 is DFQATT and CDR2 is SNEGSKA in the germline V gene (reference sequence). The V end was cut by 0 bases, the J end by 4 bases, with 30 bases between. CDR3 coding DNA: TGCAGTGCTAGAGATCGAATGGGGTGGGGCGGGTTAAGGGATGGAGAGACCCAGTACTTC. It encodes CSARDRMGWGGLRDGETQYF.

There are many counts of this clonotype. The CDR3 reads CASQPWDRPEQFF. The CDR3 nucleotides read TGTGCCAGCCAACCGTGGGACAGACCCGAGCAGTTCTTC. The genes are TRBV28 and TRBJ2-1; 7 nucleotides align to TRBD1. From germline, CDR1 is MDHEN and CDR2 SYDVKM. This CDR3 is built from 13 residues. Trimming at V came to 8 bases and at J to 10 bases, leaving 11 bases not matched to a gene.

This clonotype came up a few times. The CDR3 is CATAAGRFYEQYF. In DNA form, the CDR3 reads TGTGCCACCGCCGCAGGACGCTTCTACGAGCAGTACTTC. The V and J genes are TRBV7-2 and TRBJ2-7, with D unclear. This CDR3 spans 13 amino acids. V gave up 10 bases and J gave up 3 bases, with 16 bases separating them. CDR1 SGHTA and CDR2 FQGNSA come from the germline V gene.

This clonotype was detected many times. The chain recombines TRBV20-1 with TRBJ2-7; 7 bases agree with TRBD2. The CDR3 has 15 amino acids. Trimming took 3 bases from V and 5 from J; bases not matched to a gene: 13. Germline V gene data show CDR1 as DFQATT and CDR2 as SNEGSKA (reference sequence). CDR3 sequence: CSASSLGGTRDEQYF. Here the CDR3 DNA reads TGCAGTGCTAGTTCTCTGGGGGGGACCAGAGACGAGCAGTACTTC.

V usage is TRBV5-1 and J usage is TRBJ1-6; TRBD1 matches at 8 bases. This CDR3 has 15 residues. V was pared by 2 bases and J by 9 bases, with 7 bases of the junction left unmatched. Looked up from germline, CDR1 is SGHRS and CDR2 is YFSETQ. The CDR3 reads CASSFAGGKVSPLHF. The CDR3 DNA reads as TGCGCCAGCAGCTTCGCAGGGGGCAAGGTTTCACCCCTCCACTTT.

This clonotype was seen many times. The chain combines TRBV4-3 with TRBJ2-5; D uncertain. The CDR3 length is 14 residues. Germline CDR1 LGHNA, CDR2 YSLEER. V lost 1 base to trimming and J lost 2 bases, with 8 bases between them. CDR3 sequence reads: CASSQAGTQETQYF. In DNA, the CDR3 is TGCGCCAGCAGCCAAGCTGGCACGCAAGAGACCCAGTACTTC.